Listed below are T cell receptor beta chains from one sample, sequenced in a study of blood T cell repertoires in COVID-19. This table comes from immunoSEQ multiplex PCR, and its TCRdb copy is limited to in-frame clones, with some not included. Of 45,000 or so clones listed, approximately 83% were seen once; the top ten hold around 8%. Input material: peripheral blood. Receptors were obtained from a man older than 75 in a cohort sampled during active COVID-19. CDR3s include the opening cysteine and the closing phenylalanine or tryptophan. D genes are given only for firm matches. The size entry is marked missing in some rows and otherwise reads once, few, many or a size class.

NA,TRBJ2-1,TRBV21-1,NA,CASRKYSSVSSYNEQFF,TGTGCCAGCAGGAAGTACTCTAGCGTTAGCTCCTACAATGAGCAGTTCTTC
TRBD1,TRBJ1-3,TRBV11-2,NA,CASSRLTGRGNTIYF,TGTGCCAGCAGTCGATTGACAGGGCGCGGAAACACCATATATTTT
TRBD1,TRBJ2-7,TRBV6-1,NA,CASSGQLAGTGIEQYF,TGTGCCAGCAGTGGCCAACTTGCCGGGACAGGGATCGAGCAGTACTTC
NA,TRBJ1-6,TRBV30,NA,CAWMGHAGSPLHF,TGTGCCTGGATGGGACACGCTGGTTCACCCCTCCACTTT
TRBD1,TRBJ2-3,TRBV19,NA,CASSIAGQGTGTRGADTQYF,TGTGCCAGTAGTATAGCGGGACAGGGGACCGGGACCAGGGGCGCAGATACGCAGTATTTT
TRBD2,TRBJ2-2,TRBV7-2,NA,CASSLTSGASNTGELFF,TGTGCCAGCAGCCTAACGAGCGGGGCCTCGAACACCGGGGAGCTGTTTTTT
NA,TRBJ1-5,TRBV21-1,NA,CASSKVWSTEPQHF,TGTGCCAGCAGCAAAGTTTGGTCAACGGAGCCCCAGCATTTT
NA,TRBJ2-2,TRBV5-4,once,CASSPPAGELFF,TGTGCCAGCAGCCCCCCCGCCGGGGAGCTGTTTTTT
NA,TRBJ2-5,TRBV5-4,NA,CASRPRVGGETQYF,TGTGCCAGCAGGCCTAGGGTGGGAGGAGAGACCCAGTACTTC
NA,TRBJ2-5,TRBV4-1,NA,CASSSRTRTAQETQYF,TGCGCCAGCAGCTCTAGGACTAGGACAGCCCAAGAGACCCAGTACTTC
TRBD1,TRBJ1-2,TRBV6-6,NA,CASSYRQGEGYTF,TGTGCCAGCAGTTACCGGCAGGGGGAGGGCTACACCTTC
NA,TRBJ1-2,TRBV28,NA,CASSATFRGYGYTF,TGTGCCAGCAGTGCTACCTTTAGAGGTTATGGCTACACCTTC
NA,TRBJ1-3,TRBV27,once,CASSLGRSGNTIYF,TGTGCCAGCAGTTTGGGGCGCTCTGGAAACACCATATATTTT
TRBD1,TRBJ1-5,TRBV27,NA,CASRMTGGDGVGNQPQHF,TGTGCCAGCAGAATGACAGGGGGCGATGGGGTGGGCAATCAGCCCCAGCATTTT
TRBD1,TRBJ1-2,TRBV2,NA,CASSPGGHNYGYTF,TGTGCCAGCAGTCCAGGGGGCCACAACTATGGCTACACCTTC
NA,TRBJ1-6,TRBV6-4,NA,CASSAQGRADSPLHF,TGTGCCAGCAGTGCCCAGGGAAGGGCAGATTCACCCCTCCACTTT
TRBD2,TRBJ2-7,TRBV29-1,few,CSVEVPGLASEQYF,TGCAGCGTTGAAGTCCCCGGACTAGCGAGTGAGCAGTACTTC
NA,TRBJ2-1,TRBV5-4,NA,CASSLGQFMYNEQFF,TGTGCCAGCAGCTTGGGACAATTTATGTACAATGAGCAGTTCTTC
NA,TRBJ2-5,TRBV5-1,NA,CASSLGTYQETQYF,TGCGCCAGCAGCCTAGGGACATATCAAGAGACCCAGTACTTC
NA,TRBJ2-2,TRBV27,NA,CASSLSGTGELFF,TGTGCCAGCAGTCTCTCGGGGACCGGGGAGCTGTTTTTT
TRBD1,TRBJ2-1,TRBV11-3,NA,CASSYDRGLYNEQFF,TGTGCCAGCAGCTACGACAGGGGTCTCTACAATGAGCAGTTCTTC
TRBD1,TRBJ1-5,TRBV19,NA,CASSLRQGGPHQPQHF,TGTGCCAGTAGTTTGCGACAGGGTGGACCCCATCAGCCCCAGCATTTT
TRBD1,TRBJ1-1,TRBV19,NA,CASSAGGTGVKNTEAFF,TGTGCCAGTAGTGCGGGGGGGACAGGGGTAAAGAACACTGAAGCTTTCTTT
NA,TRBJ1-3,TRBV19,NA,CASSPGLPYLSGNTIYF,TGTGCCAGTAGCCCGGGACTTCCCTACCTCTCTGGAAACACCATATATTTT
TRBD1,TRBJ1-2,TRBV4-1,NA,CASSQAGTGGLAGYTF,TGCGCCAGCAGCCAAGCCGGGACAGGGGGCTTGGCTGGCTACACCTTC
TRBD2,TRBJ2-7,TRBV7-9,NA,CASSSTSGRAVGSYEQYF,TGTGCCAGCAGCTCAACTAGCGGGAGGGCCGTGGGCTCCTACGAGCAGTACTTC
TRBD1,TRBJ1-3,TRBV30,NA,CARDSGSGNTIYF,TGTGCCCGGGACAGTGGCTCTGGAAACACCATATATTTT
NA,TRBJ1-1,TRBV5-1,NA,CASSLGKGTGDTEAFF,TGCGCCAGCAGCTTGGGAAAGGGCACCGGGGACACTGAAGCTTTCTTT
TRBD1,TRBJ2-2,TRBV24-1,few,CATSDPGQGLYTGELFF,TGTGCCACCAGTGATCCGGGACAGGGTCTTTACACCGGGGAGCTGTTTTTT
TRBD1,TRBJ1-1,TRBV4-3,few,CASSPAPFTGADTEAFF,TGCGCCAGCAGCCCAGCGCCATTTACAGGGGCCGACACTGAAGCTTTCTTT
NA,TRBJ1-2,TRBV6-5,NA,CASSYPGLSGERYTF,TGTGCCAGCAGTTACCCGGGACTGTCCGGGGAGCGCTACACCTTC
TRBD2,TRBJ2-7,TRBV4-1,NA,CASSRGTSGSYEQYF,TGCGCCAGCAGCCGAGGGACTAGCGGATCCTACGAGCAGTACTTC
TRBD1,TRBJ2-3,TRBV6-1,NA,CASSERQGGDTQYF,TGTGCCAGCAGTGAACGACAGGGGGGGGATACGCAGTATTTT
NA,TRBJ2-2,TRBV14,NA,CASNRQAGGELFF,TGTGCCAGCAACCGACAGGCTGGCGGGGAGCTGTTTTTT
TRBD2,TRBJ2-1,TRBV5-4,NA,CASSSTSGGNNEQFF,TGTGCCAGCAGCTCCACTAGCGGGGGAAACAATGAGCAGTTCTTC